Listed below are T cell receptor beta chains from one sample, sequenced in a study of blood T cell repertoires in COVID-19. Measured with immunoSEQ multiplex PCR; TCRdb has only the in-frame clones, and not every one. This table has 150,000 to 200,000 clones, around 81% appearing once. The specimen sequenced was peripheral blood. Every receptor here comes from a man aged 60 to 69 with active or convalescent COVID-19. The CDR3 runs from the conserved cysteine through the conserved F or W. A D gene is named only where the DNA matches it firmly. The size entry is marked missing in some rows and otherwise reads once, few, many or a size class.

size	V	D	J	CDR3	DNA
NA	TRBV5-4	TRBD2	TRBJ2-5	CASSTRVAGPQETQYF	TGTGCCAGCTCCACCCGTGTAGCGGGACCCCAAGAGACCCAGTACTTC
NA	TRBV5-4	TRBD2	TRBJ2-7	CASSLERGIYEQYF	TGTGCCAGCAGCTTGGAGCGGGGTATTTACGAGCAGTACTTC
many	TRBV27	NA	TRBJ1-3	CASMRNSGNTIYF	TGTGCCAGCATGCGAAACTCTGGAAACACCATATATTTT
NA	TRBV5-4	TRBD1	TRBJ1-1	CASSLGAGGIGTEAFF	TGTGCCAGCAGCTTGGGTGCAGGGGGCATTGGCACTGAAGCTTTCTTT
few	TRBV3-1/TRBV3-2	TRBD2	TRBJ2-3	CASSPRDSGSGRPDTQYF	TGTGCCAGCAGCCCAAGAGATAGCGGGAGTGGCAGGCCAGATACGCAGTATTTT
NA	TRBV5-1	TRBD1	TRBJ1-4	CASSADRATNEKLFF	TGCGCCAGCAGCGCCGACAGGGCAACTAATGAAAAACTGTTTTTT
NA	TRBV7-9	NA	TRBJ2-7	CASSLGNDRDSVW	TGTGCCAGCAGCTTAGGTAACGACAGGGACTCCGTTTGG
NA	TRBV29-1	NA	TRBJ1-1	CSVPLGGGNTEAFF	TGCAGCGTCCCCTTGGGGGGAGGAAACACTGAAGCTTTCTTT
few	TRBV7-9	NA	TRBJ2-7	CASSLNQASYEQYF	TGTGCCAGCAGCCTAAACCAGGCATCCTACGAGCAGTACTTC
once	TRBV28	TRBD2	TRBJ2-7	CASSSASGGAYEQYF	TGTGCCAGCAGTTCCGCGAGCGGGGGGGCCTACGAGCAGTACTTC
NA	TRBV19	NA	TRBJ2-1	CATREGISSYNEQFF	TGTGCCACCAGAGAGGGAATTAGCTCCTACAATGAGCAGTTCTTC